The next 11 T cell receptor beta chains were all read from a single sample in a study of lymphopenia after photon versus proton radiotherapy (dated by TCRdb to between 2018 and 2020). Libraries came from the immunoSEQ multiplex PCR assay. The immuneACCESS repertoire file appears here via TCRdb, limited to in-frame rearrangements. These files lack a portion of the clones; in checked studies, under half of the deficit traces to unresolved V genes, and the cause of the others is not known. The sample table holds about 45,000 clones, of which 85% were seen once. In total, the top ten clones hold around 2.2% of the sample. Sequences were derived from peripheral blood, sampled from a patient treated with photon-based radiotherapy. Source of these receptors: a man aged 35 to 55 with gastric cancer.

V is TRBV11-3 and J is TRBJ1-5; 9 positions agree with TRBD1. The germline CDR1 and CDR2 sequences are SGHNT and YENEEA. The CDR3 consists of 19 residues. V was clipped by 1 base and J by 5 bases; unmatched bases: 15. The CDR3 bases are TGTGCCAGCAGCTTAGTAGTGGGGACAGGGAGAGGGAAGGATCAGCCCCAGCATTTT. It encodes CASSLVVGTGRGKDQPQHF.

CDR3 DNA sequence: TGTGCCAGCAGCTTAGCTCGACAGGGAGGCACTGAAGCTTTCTTT. Amino acids: CASSLARQGGTEAFF. The chain is built from TRBV7-2 and TRBJ1-1, with 7 nucleotides matching TRBD1. The CDR3 spans 15 residues. J was trimmed by 4 bases and V by 0 bases; bases with no gene match: 5. Germline V gene data show CDR1 as SGHTA and CDR2 as FQGNSA.

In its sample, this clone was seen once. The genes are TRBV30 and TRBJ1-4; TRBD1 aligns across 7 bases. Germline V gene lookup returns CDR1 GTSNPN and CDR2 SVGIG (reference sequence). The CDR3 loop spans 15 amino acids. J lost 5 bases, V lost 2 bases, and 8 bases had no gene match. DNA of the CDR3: TGTGCCTGGAGTACAGGGACAGCTCTAAATGAAAAACTGTTTTTT. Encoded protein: CAWSTGTALNEKLFF. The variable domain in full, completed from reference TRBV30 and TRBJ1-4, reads SQTIHQWPATLVQPVGSPLSLECTVEGTSNPNLYWYRQAAGRGLQLLFYSVGIGQISSEVPQNLSASRPQDRQFILSSKKLLLSDSGFYLCAWSTGTALNEKLFFGSGTQLSVL.

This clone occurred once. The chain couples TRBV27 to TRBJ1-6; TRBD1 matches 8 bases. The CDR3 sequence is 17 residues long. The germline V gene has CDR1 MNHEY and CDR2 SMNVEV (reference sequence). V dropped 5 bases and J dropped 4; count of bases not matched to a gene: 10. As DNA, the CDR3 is TGTGCCAGCAGTAGAACCGGGACAGGCGGGTATAATTCACCCCTCCACTTT. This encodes CASSRTGTGGYNSPLHF.

DNA for the CDR3: TGCAGCGTTGAAGGGGGTCAAGCTTTCTTT. Protein: CSVEGGQAFF. The chain carries TRBV29-1 and TRBJ1-1, with no clear D. V lost 1 base, J lost 9 bases, and 6 bases lay in between. Germline CDR1 and CDR2: SQVTM and ANQGSEA. The CDR3 is 10 residues long. The entire variable domain, with the rest obtained from reference TRBV29-1 and TRBJ1-1, is as follows: SAVISQKPSRDICQRGTSLTIQCQVDSQVTMMFWYRQQPGQSLTLIATANQGSEATYESGFVIDKFPISRPNLTFSTLTVSNMSPEDSSIYLCSVEGGQAFFGQGTRLTVV.

CDR3 loop: CASSVGGAYQPQHF. The CDR3 DNA is TGTGCCAGCAGCGTCGGGGGCGCTTATCAGCCCCAGCATTTT. This chain joins TRBV9 and TRBJ1-5, with D possibly matching TRBD1 (6 bases). The CDR3 contains 14 residues. Between the trimmed V and J ends, which lost 2 bases and 5 bases, there was a span of 11 bases. Germline CDR1 and CDR2: SGDLS and YYNGEE.

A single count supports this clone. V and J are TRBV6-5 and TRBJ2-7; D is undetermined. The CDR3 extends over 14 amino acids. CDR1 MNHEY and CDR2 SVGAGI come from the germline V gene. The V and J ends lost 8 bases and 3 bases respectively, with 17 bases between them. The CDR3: CASATAPDVYEQYF. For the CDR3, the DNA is TGTGCCAGCGCTACAGCCCCTGACGTCTACGAGCAGTACTTC.

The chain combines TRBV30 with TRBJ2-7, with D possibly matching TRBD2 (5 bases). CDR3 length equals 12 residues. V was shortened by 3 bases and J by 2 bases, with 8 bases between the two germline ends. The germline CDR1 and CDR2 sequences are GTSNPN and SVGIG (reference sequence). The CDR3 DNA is TGTGCCTGGAGCGGGGAAACCTACGAGCAGTACTTC. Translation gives CAWSGETYEQYF.

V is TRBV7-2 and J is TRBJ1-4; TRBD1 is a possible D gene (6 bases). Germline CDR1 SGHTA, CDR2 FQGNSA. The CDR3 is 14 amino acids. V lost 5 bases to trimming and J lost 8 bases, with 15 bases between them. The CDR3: CASSHTGTLEKLFF. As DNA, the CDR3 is TGTGCCAGCAGCCACACCGGGACATTAGAAAAACTGTTTTTT. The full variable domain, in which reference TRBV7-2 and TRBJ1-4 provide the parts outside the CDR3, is GAGVSQSPSNKVTEKGKDVELRCDPISGHTALYWYRQSLGQGLEFLIYFQGNSAPDKSGLPSDRFSAERTGGSVSTLTIQRTQQEDSAVYLCASSHTGTLEKLFFGSGTQLSVL.

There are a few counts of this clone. CDR3 loop: CASSQDVSGEQYF. The DNA for the CDR3 is TGCGCCAGCAGCCAAGACGTTAGTGGAGAGCAGTACTTC. The chain recombines TRBV4-1 with TRBJ2-7; D not resolved. Germline V gene sequence: CDR1 MGHRA, CDR2 YSYEKL. Trimming stripped 0 bases from V and 7 bases from J, with 10 bases between. This CDR3 region has 13 residues.

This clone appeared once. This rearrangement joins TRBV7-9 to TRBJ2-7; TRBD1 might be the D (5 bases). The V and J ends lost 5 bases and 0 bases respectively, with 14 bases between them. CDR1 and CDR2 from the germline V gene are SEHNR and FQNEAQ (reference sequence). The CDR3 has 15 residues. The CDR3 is CASSVSADSSYEQYF. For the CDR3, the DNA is TGTGCCAGCAGCGTCTCCGCAGACAGCTCCTACGAGCAGTACTTC. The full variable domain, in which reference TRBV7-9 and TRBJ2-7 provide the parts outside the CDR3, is DTGVSQNPRHKITKRGQNVTFRCDPISEHNRLYWYRQTLGQGPEFLTYFQNEAQLEKSRLLSDRFSAERPKGSFSTLEIQRTEQGDSAMYLCASSVSADSSYEQYFGPGTRLTVT.